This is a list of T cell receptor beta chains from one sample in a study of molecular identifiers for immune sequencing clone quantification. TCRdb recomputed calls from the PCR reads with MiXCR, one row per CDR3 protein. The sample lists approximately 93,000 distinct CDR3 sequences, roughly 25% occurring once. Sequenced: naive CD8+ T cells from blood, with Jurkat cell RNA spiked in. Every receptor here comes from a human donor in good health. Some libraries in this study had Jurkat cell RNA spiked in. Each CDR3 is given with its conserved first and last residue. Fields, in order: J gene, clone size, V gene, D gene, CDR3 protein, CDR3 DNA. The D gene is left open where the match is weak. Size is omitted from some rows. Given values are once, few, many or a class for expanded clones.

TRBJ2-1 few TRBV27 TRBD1 CASSLSGGQGANEQFF TGTGCCAGCAGTTTATCAGGCGGACAGGGGGCCAATGAGCAGTTCTTC
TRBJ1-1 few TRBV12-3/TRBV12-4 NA CASSSPTRGGTEAFF TGTGCCAGCAGTTCGCCCACCAGGGGTGGCACTGAAGCTTTCTTT
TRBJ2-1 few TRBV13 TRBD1 CASSSRQGASNEQFF TGTGCCAGCAGCTCTCGACAGGGGGCATCGAATGAGCAGTTCTTC
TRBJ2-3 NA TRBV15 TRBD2 CATSRGLAGGPLGDTQYF TGTGCCACCAGCAGAGGACTAGCGGGGGGTCCTTTGGGAGATACGCAGTATTTT
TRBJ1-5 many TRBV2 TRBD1 CASSENRGLSNQPQHF TGTGCCAGCAGTGAAAACAGGGGGCTTAGCAATCAGCCCCAGCATTTT
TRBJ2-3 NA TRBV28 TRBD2 CVSSLFLAGARTDTQYF TGTGTCAGCAGTTTATTTCTAGCGGGAGCGCGCACAGATACGCAGTATTTT
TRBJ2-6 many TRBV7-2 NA CASSLAVYSGANVLTF TGTGCCAGCAGCTTAGCCGTTTACTCTGGGGCCAACGTCCTGACTTTC
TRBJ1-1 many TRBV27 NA CASSTLQGLNTEAFF TGTGCCAGCAGTACGCTCCAGGGGTTGAACACTGAAGCTTTCTTT
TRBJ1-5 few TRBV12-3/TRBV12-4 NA CASSSDRSSNQPQHF TGTGCCAGCAGCTCAGACAGGTCCAGCAATCAGCCCCAGCATTTT
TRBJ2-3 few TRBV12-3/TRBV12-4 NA CASSPPPVARDTQYF TGTGCCAGCAGTCCCCCGCCAGTGGCCAGAGATACGCAGTATTTT
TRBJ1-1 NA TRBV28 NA CASMLASTGGELNTEAFF TGTGCCAGCATGCTAGCCTCGACAGGAGGCGAGTTGAACACTGAAGCTTTCTTT
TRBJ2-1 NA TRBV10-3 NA CAITSDPSGGNEQFF TGTGCCATCACTAGCGACCCATCCGGCGGCAATGAGCAGTTCTTC
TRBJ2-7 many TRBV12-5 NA CASGLGRGYEQYF TGTGCTAGTGGTTTGGGCAGGGGATACGAGCAGTACTTC
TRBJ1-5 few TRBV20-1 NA CSARDNPGLGVGNQPQHF TGCAGTGCTAGAGATAATCCAGGACTTGGGGTTGGCAATCAGCCCCAGCATTTT
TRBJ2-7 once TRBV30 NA CAWGQPYEQYF TGTGCCTGGGGACAGCCCTACGAGCAGTACTTC
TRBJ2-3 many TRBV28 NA CASSFGVGQGANTDTQYF TGTGCCAGCAGCTTCGGAGTTGGGCAGGGAGCGAACACAGATACGCAGTATTTT